This paragraph reports one TCR beta chain. This entry belongs to a study of blood T cell repertoires in COVID-19. The CDR3 spans 15 residues. Germline V CDR1 and CDR2: SGHDT, YYEEEE. Trimming removed 2 bases from V and 4 bases from J, with 13 bases in between. Clones were read by immunoSEQ multiplex PCR, and TCRdb kept only the in-frame ones, dropping some. The sample holds 50,000 to 85,000 clones, 65% to 90% seen once. The receptor's source is a man aged 55 to 70 with acute or convalescent COVID-19. The chain employs TRBV5-6 and TRBJ2-1; the D gene is possibly TRBD1 (6 bases). The material sequenced was peripheral blood. CDR3 in DNA: TGTGCCAGCAGCTTACCCGGACAGCAATACAATGAGCAGTTCTTC. Translating it yields CASSLPGQQYNEQFF.